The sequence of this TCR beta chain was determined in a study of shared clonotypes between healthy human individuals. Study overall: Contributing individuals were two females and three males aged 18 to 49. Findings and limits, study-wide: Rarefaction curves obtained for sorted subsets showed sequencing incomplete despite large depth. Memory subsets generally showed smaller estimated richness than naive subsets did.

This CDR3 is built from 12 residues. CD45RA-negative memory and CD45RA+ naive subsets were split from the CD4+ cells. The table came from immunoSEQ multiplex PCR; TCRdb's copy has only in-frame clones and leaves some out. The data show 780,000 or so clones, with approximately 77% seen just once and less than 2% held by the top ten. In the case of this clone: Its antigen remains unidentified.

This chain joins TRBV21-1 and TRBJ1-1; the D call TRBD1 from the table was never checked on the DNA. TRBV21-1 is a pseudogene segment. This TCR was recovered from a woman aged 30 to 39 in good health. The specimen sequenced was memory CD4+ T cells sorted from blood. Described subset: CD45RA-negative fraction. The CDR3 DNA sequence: TGTGCCAGCAGCACAAAAGGACAAATCGATTTCTTT. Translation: CASSTKGQIDFF.